The T cell receptor (beta chain) described here comes from a study of blood T cell repertoires in COVID-19 (dated by TCRdb to 2020 to 2021). For context, the study as a whole: Samples from collaborators originated in the United States, Italy and Spain and spanned both the acute and convalescent phases of COVID-19. The material from the prospective study consisted of cDNA or gDNA derived from T cells, B-cell-depleted T cells, or PBMCs. Deeply sampled blood TCRbeta repertoires from subjects exposed to, actively infected with, or recovered from COVID-19 were included in the dataset. A freely available public database, intended as a resource for researchers studying the immune response to SARS-CoV-2, is where the repertoires were released. The samples were drawn from the first 160 participants of the ongoing ImmuneRACE study and from 1,200 or so subjects provided by 6 global collaborators. A de-identified subject ID, COVID-19 status, age in years and sex were almost always included in the sample metadata. HLA class I and class II types, where available, came from metadata supplied by the sample provider rather than from assay-based typing.

Relative to germline, V is missing 4 bases and J is missing 5 bases, with 8 bases of the junction outside any gene match. CDR1 and CDR2 were assigned from the germline V gene (reference sequence) as MNHNY and SVGAGI. Counted from cysteine to phenylalanine, this CDR3 has 16 amino acids. Only CDR3 DNA remains: 48 bases, in frame from the first base. To note about this clone: This receptor's antigen is unknown. No qualities accompany the bases; no much larger clone lies one base away.

The paper's findings and limits, for the study overall: How much clinical and demographic metadata was included differed by source and by participant, and the metadata was provided uncurated.

TCRbeta CDR3 regions were amplified from genomic DNA using the immunoSEQ Assay, a bias-controlled multiplex PCR. Turning to the authors' computational methods: The number of nucleated cells in each sample was estimated by amplification of reference gene primers within the assay. Sequence reads were collapsed and filtered to measure the absolute abundance of every unique TCRbeta CDR3 rearrangement. For each sample, productive Simpson clonality was calculated as the square root of Simpson's diversity index across productive rearrangements. In TCRdb, the immuneACCESS table is reduced to in-frame sequences with V and J assigned. These tables do not hold every clone; where another copy was compared, an unresolved V gene accounts for under half, and the others remain unexplained. The V and J calls and the clone size are those of that table, but D and trimming were determined from the DNA. This sample lists about 75,000 clones; 88% were detected once. The ten largest clones represent approximately 19% of the sample.

The collaborating institutions used their own protocols to collect whole blood in K2EDTA tubes. For TCRbeta analysis, collaborators shipped samples in one of three forms: frozen whole blood, isolated PBMCs, or DNA extracted from either of those sample types. The clonotype originates from a human donor in a cohort sampled during active COVID-19. Input material: peripheral blood. The rearrangement joined TRBV6-6 to TRBJ2-2, and TRBD2 aligns with 9 junction nucleotides. The DNA is as follows: TGTGCCAGCAGTTCTAGCGGGACCGTTGGTACCGGGGAGCTGTTTTTT. Translated, it gives CASSSSGTVGTGELFF.